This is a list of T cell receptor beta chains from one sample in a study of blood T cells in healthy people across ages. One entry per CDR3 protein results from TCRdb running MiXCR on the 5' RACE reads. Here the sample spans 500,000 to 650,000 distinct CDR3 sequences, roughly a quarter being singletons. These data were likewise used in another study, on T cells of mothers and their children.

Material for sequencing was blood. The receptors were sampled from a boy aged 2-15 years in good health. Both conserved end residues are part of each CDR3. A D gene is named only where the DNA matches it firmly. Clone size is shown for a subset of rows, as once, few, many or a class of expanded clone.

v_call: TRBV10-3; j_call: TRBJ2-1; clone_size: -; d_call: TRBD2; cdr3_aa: CAISEGLAGEDEQFF; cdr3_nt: TGTGCCATCAGTGAAGGTCTAGCGGGAGAGGATGAGCAGTTCTTC
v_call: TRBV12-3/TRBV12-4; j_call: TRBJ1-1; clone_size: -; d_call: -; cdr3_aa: CASTYGGRGTEAFF; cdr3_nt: TGTGCCAGCACGTATGGGGGGCGAGGCACTGAAGCTTTCTTT
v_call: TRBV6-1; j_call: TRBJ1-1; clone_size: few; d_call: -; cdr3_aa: CASVDGARDTEAFF; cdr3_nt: TGTGCCAGTGTAGATGGAGCGAGGGACACTGAAGCTTTCTTT
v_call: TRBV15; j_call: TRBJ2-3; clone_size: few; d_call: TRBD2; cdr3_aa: CATSRVASGTDTQYF; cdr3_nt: TGTGCCACCAGCAGAGTTGCTAGCGGGACAGATACGCAGTATTTT
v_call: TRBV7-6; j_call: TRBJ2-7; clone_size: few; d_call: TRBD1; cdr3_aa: CASSLDSQGIYEQYF; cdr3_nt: TGTGCCAGCAGCTTAGATTCACAGGGGATCTACGAGCAGTACTTC
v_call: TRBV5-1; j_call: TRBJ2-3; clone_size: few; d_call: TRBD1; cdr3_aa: CASHRQGTTDTQYF; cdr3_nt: TGCGCCAGCCACAGACAGGGAACGACAGATACGCAGTATTTT
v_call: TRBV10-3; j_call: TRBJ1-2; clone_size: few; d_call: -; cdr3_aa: CAISESRTDNYGYTF; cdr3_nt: TGTGCCATCAGTGAGTCGAGGACGGATAACTATGGCTACACCTTC
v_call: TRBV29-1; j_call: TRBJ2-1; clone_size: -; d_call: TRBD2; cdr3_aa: CSGSGGSYNEQFF; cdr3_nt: TGCAGCGGAAGCGGGGGCTCCTACAATGAGCAGTTCTTC
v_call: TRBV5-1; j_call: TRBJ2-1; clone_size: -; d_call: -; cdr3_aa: CASSLVSGIYNEQFF; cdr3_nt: TGCGCCAGCAGCTTGGTCTCCGGGATCTACAATGAGCAGTTCTTC
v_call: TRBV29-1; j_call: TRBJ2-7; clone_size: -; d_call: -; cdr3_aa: CSVRDRLDYEQYF; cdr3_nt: TGCAGCGTGCGGGACAGACTTGACTACGAGCAGTACTTC
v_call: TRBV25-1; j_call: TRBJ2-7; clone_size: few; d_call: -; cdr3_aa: CASPVLRGRCGEQYF; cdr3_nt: TGTGCCAGCCCCGTCCTCAGGGGGAGGTGCGGCGAGCAGTACTTC
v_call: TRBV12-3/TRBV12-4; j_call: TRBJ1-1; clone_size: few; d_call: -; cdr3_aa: CASSRGRSTEAFF; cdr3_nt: TGTGCCAGCAGCCGGGGCAGGTCCACTGAAGCTTTCTTT
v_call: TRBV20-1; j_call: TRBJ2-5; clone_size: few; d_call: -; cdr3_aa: CSASGRIRESQETQYF; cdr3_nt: TGCAGTGCTAGCGGCCGGATTAGGGAATCCCAAGAGACCCAGTACTTC
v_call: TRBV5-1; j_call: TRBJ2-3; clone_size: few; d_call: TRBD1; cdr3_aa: CASSLGQGDTQYF; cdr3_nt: TGCGCCAGCAGCTTGGGACAGGGGGATACGCAGTATTTT
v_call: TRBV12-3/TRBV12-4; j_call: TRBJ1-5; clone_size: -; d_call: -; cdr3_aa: CATSSREGNQPQHF; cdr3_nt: TGTGCCACATCATCCCGGGAAGGCAATCAGCCCCAGCATTTT
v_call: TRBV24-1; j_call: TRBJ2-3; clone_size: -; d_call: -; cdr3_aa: CATSDLWDSTDTQYF; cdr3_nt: TGTGCCACCAGTGATTTGTGGGACAGCACAGATACGCAGTATTTT
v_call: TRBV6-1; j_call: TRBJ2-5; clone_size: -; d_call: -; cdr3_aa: CASRLAVLQETQYF; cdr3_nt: TGTGCCAGCAGACTGGCGGTACTCCAAGAGACCCAGTACTTC
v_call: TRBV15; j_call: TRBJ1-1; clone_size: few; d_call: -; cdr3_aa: CATARGANTEAFF; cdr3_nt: TGTGCCACCGCCAGGGGAGCGAACACTGAAGCTTTCTTT
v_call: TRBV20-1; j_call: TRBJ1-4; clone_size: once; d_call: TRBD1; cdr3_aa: CSVTGTGYEKLFF; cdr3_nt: TGCAGCGTAACCGGGACAGGGTATGAAAAACTGTTTTTT
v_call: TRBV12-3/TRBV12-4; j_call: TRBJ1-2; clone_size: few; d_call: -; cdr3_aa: CASSLRGSLNYGYTF; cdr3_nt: TGTGCCAGCAGTTTGAGGGGCAGCCTTAACTATGGCTACACCTTC
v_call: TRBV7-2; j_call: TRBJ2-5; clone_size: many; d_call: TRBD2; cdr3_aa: CASSLDLAGGKTQYF; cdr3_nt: TGTGCCAGCAGCTTAGATTTGGCGGGAGGCAAGACCCAGTACTTC
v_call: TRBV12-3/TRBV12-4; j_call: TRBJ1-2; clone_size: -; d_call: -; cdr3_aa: CASSSGVHGYTF; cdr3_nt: TGTGCCAGCAGTTCTGGGGTCCATGGCTACACCTTC
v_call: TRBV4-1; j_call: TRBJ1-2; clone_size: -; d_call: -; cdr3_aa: CASSQEAGTGTYGYTF; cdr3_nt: TGCGCCAGCAGCCAAGAAGCCGGAACAGGGACCTACGGCTACACCTTC
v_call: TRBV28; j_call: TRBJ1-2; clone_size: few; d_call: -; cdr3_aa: CASSPHSTVTWGYTF; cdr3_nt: TGTGCCAGCAGTCCCCACTCGACAGTTACCTGGGGCTACACCTTC
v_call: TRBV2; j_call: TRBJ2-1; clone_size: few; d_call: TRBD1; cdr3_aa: CASSRQGAWNEQFF; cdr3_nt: TGTGCCAGCAGCAGACAGGGGGCATGGAATGAGCAGTTCTTC
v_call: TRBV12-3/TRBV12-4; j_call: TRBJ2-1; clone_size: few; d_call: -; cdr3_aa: CASSSSLYNEQFF; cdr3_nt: TGTGCCAGCAGTTCAAGTCTTTACAATGAGCAGTTCTTC
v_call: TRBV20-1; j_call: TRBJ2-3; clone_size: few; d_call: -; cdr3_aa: CSARGGPTFSTDTQYF; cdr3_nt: TGCAGTGCTAGAGGTGGGCCTACCTTTAGCACAGATACGCAGTATTTT
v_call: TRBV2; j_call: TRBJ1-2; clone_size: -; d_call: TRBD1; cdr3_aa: CASRWDRAYGYTF; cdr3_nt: TGTGCCAGCAGGTGGGACAGGGCGTATGGCTACACCTTC
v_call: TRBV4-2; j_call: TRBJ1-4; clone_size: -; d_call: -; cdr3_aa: CASSQDRLYGTDRNEKLFF; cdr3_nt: TGTGCCAGCAGCCAAGATCGGCTGTATGGGACCGACAGAAATGAAAAACTGTTTTTT
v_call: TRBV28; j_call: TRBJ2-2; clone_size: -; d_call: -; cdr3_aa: CASSNLTGELFF; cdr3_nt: TGTGCCAGCAGTAATCTCACCGGGGAGCTGTTTTTT
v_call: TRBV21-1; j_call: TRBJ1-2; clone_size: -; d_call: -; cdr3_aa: CASSKGRGRDLGYTF; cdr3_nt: TGTGCCAGCAGCAAAGGGAGGGGGCGCGATCTTGGCTACACCTTC
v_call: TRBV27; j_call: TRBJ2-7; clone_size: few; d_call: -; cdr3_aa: CASSFGAPHGYEQYF; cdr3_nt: TGTGCCAGCAGTTTCGGGGCGCCGCATGGCTACGAGCAGTACTTC
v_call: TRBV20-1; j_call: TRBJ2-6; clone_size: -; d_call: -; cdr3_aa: CSAGGGTGANVLTF; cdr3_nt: TGCAGTGCCGGCGGAGGAACTGGGGCCAACGTCCTGACTTTC
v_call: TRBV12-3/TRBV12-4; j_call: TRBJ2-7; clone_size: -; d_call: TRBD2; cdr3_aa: CASSLEGGSTYEQYF; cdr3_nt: TGTGCCAGCAGTTTAGAGGGCGGGAGTACCTACGAGCAGTACTTC
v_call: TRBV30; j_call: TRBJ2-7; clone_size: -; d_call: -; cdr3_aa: CAWVGASSYEQYF; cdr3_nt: TGTGCCTGGGTCGGCGCGAGCTCCTACGAGCAGTACTTC
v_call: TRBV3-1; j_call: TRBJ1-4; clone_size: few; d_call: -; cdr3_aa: CASSAGGTNEKLFF; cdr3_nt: TGTGCCAGCAGCGCCGGGGGCACTAATGAAAAACTGTTTTTT
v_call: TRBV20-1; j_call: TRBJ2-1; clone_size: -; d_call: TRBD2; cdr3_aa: CSAQRVGGGDYNEQFF; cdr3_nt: TGCAGTGCTCAAAGAGTTGGCGGGGGGGATTACAATGAGCAGTTCTTC
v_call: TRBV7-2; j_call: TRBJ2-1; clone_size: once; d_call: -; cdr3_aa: CASSLEPRSLDEQFF; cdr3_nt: TGTGCCAGCAGCTTAGAACCCCGTAGTTTGGATGAGCAGTTCTTC
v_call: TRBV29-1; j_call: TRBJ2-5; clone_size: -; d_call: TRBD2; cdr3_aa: CSADSGSGEQYF; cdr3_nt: TGCAGCGCCGATAGCGGGAGTGGTGAGCAGTACTTC
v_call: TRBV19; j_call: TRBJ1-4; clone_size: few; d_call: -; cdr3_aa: CASSRLIGRSEKLFF; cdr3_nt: TGTGCCAGTAGTCGGTTGATAGGTCGGAGTGAAAAACTGTTTTTT
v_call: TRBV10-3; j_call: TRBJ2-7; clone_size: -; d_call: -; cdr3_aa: CAISTSGLYKQYF; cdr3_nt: TGTGCCATCAGTACCAGCGGGCTCTACAAGCAGTACTTC
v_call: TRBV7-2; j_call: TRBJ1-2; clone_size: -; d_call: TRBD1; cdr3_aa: CASSLRGSGTGGLNYGYTF; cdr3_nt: TGTGCCAGCAGCTTAAGAGGTTCCGGGACAGGGGGCCTTAACTATGGCTACACCTTC
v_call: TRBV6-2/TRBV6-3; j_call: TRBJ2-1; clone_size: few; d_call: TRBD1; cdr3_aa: CASSYPDRGLGSYNEQFF; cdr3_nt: TGTGCCAGCAGTTACCCGGACAGGGGGTTGGGCTCCTACAATGAGCAGTTCTTC
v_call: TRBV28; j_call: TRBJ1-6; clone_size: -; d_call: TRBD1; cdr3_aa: CASRQGGDNSPLHF; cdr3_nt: TGTGCCAGCAGGCAGGGGGGTGATAATTCACCCCTCCACTTT
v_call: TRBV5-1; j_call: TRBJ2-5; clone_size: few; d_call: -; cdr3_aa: CASSNSVEETQYF; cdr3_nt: TGCGCCAGCAGCAACTCAGTGGAAGAGACCCAGTACTTC
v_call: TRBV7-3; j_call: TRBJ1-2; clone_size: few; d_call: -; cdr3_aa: CASSFLHGYGYTF; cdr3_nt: TGTGCCAGCAGCTTCCTACATGGATATGGCTACACCTTC
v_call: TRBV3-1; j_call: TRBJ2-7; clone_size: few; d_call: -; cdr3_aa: CASSQHEQYF; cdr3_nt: TGTGCCAGCAGCCAACACGAGCAGTACTTC